A single sample is the source of the 26 T cell receptor beta chains below, sequenced in a study of T cell changes during pregnancy in multiple sclerosis. Assay used: immunoSEQ multiplex PCR; TCRdb lists only in-frame clones, some missing. The data show approximately 48,000 clones, 92% seen once. Sequencing was performed on CD4+ T cells from peripheral blood mononuclear cells, taken after pregnancy. These receptors all come from a female donor with multiple sclerosis, enrolled in a pregnancy study.

This chain joins TRBV7-6 and TRBJ2-5, with 12 bases lining up with TRBD2. The CDR3 covers 20 residues. CDR1 is SGHVS, CDR2 FNYEAQ, per germline. The ends lost 6 bases at V and 7 bases at J; junction bases unmatched: 24. CDR3 in DNA: TGTGCCAGCAGTTTACGGTCCTCCGGGACTAGCGGGTCGGGGCAGGGGACCCAGTACTTC. Translation: CASSLRSSGTSGSGQGTQYF.

The chain uses TRBV2 and TRBJ1-3; D is uncertain. Germline assignment: CDR1 SNHLY and CDR2 FYNNEI. CDR3 length equals 18 residues. Trimming removed 4 bases at V and 0 bases at J, with 19 bases between. Here the CDR3 reads CASSVMEWAQSSGNTIYF. The CDR3 nucleotides read TGTGCCAGCAGTGTTATGGAATGGGCTCAGTCCTCTGGAAACACCATATATTTT. Drawing the rest from reference TRBV2 and TRBJ1-3, the complete variable domain is EPEVTQTPSHQVTQMGQEVILRCVPISNHLYFYWYRQILGQKVEFLVSFYNNEISEKSEIFDDQFSVERPDGSNFTLKIRSTKLEDSAMYFCASSVMEWAQSSGNTIYFGEGSWLTVV.

The chain joins TRBV4-3 to TRBJ2-1; 8 bases align to TRBD2. The CDR3 is 16 residues long. Germline-derived CDR1 and CDR2 are LGHNA and YSLEER. Germline trimming cut 0 bases from V and 3 bases from J; bases unmatched to any gene: 4. CDR3 sequence reads: CASSQDRGGLYNEQFF. CDR3 nucleotides: TGCGCCAGCAGCCAAGATCGGGGGGGCCTCTACAATGAGCAGTTCTTC.

CDR3: CASSPDTDYGYTF. The CDR3 bases are TGTGCCAGCTCACCTGACACCGACTATGGCTACACCTTC. This chain uses TRBV18 with TRBJ1-2, with no clear D. There are 13 residues in the CDR3. The germline CDR1 and CDR2 sequences are KGHSH and LQKENI. Deletions cut 3 bases from V and 3 bases from J, with 8 bases between.

The V gene is TRBV6-5, the J gene TRBJ1-5; D ambiguous. Germline assignment: CDR1 MNHEY and CDR2 SVGAGI. This CDR3 is built from 15 residues. The germline V and J ends were trimmed by 0 bases and 4 bases, with 10 bases remaining between them. CDR3 DNA: TGTGCCAGCAGTTACTCGGGCAGCCCTAATCAGCCCCAGCATTTT. Its protein is CASSYSGSPNQPQHF.

The chain has TRBV7-2 and TRBJ2-1; 8 bases are shared with TRBD2. Germline V gene data show CDR1 as SGHTA and CDR2 as FQGNSA. The CDR3 totals 15 residues. The V segment lost 3 bases and the J segment 2 bases; nucleotides outside the gene matches: 3. The CDR3 loop is CASSLELAAYNEQFF. The CDR3 region has the DNA TGTGCCAGCAGCTTGGAACTAGCGGCCTACAATGAGCAGTTCTTC.

V and J are TRBV2 and TRBJ1-2, with 7 bases identical to TRBD1. This CDR3 contains 13 residues. Germline CDR1 SNHLY, CDR2 FYNNEI. J lost 10 bases, V lost 7 bases, and 12 bases had no gene match. The CDR3 region has the DNA TGTGCCAGCATCAAACCGTCGGACAGGACCTACACCTTC. It specifies CASIKPSDRTYTF.

The chain employs TRBV5-1 and TRBJ2-7; 8 bases fit TRBD1. Germline assignment: CDR1 SGHRS and CDR2 YFSETQ. The length of the CDR3 is 13 residues. The trim removed 2 bases at V and 6 bases at J, leaving 4 bases unmatched. This CDR3 reads CASSFTGGGEQYF. The CDR3 coding sequence is TGCGCCAGCAGCTTTACAGGGGGAGGCGAGCAGTACTTC.

This chain uses TRBV28 with TRBJ2-7; D possibly corresponds to TRBD2 (6 bases). The germline V and J ends were trimmed by 10 bases and 2 bases, with 12 bases remaining between them. The CDR3 runs to 12 residues. The germline V gene has CDR1 MDHEN and CDR2 SYDVKM. The CDR3 DNA is TGTGCCACCGGAGGGCCCCCCTACGAGCAGTACTTC. Protein sequence: CATGGPPYEQYF.

The chain recombines TRBV19 with TRBJ2-7, with 9 bases aligning to TRBD1. With V trimmed by 3 bases and J by 1 base, 4 bases remained unmatched. CDR1 and CDR2 from the germline V gene are LNHDA and SQIVND (reference sequence). This CDR3 is 15 amino acids long. The CDR3, as DNA: TGTGCCAGTAGTATCGGGACAGGGAGTTCCTACGAGCAGTACTTC. Translated: CASSIGTGSSYEQYF.

The V and J genes are TRBV6-6 and TRBJ2-2, with TRBD2 matching over 10 bases. Per the germline V gene, CDR1 is MNHNY and CDR2 is SVGAGI (reference sequence). Trimming cost V 1 base and J 5 bases; bases outside gene matches: 4. The CDR3 runs to 16 residues. The CDR3 region has the DNA TGTGCCAGCAGTTACTTTACTAGCGGGAAGACCGGGGAGCTGTTTTTT. Protein sequence: CASSYFTSGKTGELFF.

This chain uses TRBV30 with TRBJ1-2; D call uncertain. The CDR3 has 14 residues. Trimming stripped 3 bases from V and 4 bases from J, with 15 bases between. Germline V gene sequence: CDR1 GTSNPN, CDR2 SVGIG (reference sequence). The CDR3 spells CAWRISRYSYGYTF. The CDR3 DNA sequence: TGTGCCTGGAGAATTTCACGGTACAGCTATGGCTACACCTTC.

This clone showed up just once. This chain uses TRBV7-9 with TRBJ2-7; 8 bases are shared with TRBD2. Germline CDR1 reads SEHNR; CDR2 reads FQNEAQ (reference sequence). Trimming cost V 2 bases and J 6 bases; bases outside gene matches: 6. This CDR3 comprises 14 residues. As DNA, the CDR3 is TGTGCCAGCAGCTTAAACCCGGCGGGGGGCGAGCAGTACTTC. This sequence encodes CASSLNPAGGEQYF.

V usage is TRBV4-1 and J usage is TRBJ1-5, with 7 positions matching TRBD1. CDR1 is MGHRA and CDR2 is YSYEKL in the germline V gene. V dropped 1 base and J dropped 7; count of bases not matched to a gene: 10. This CDR3 has 16 amino acids. The CDR3 bases are TGCGCCAGCAGCCAAGGTAGAGGGGGCGTAGGACAGCCCCAGCATTTT. Translated: CASSQGRGGVGQPQHF.

The V and J genes are TRBV9 and TRBJ2-1; 8 positions match TRBD2. V was pared by 3 bases and J by 7 bases, with 6 bases of the junction left unmatched. Germline CDR1 is SGDLS and CDR2 is YYNGEE. This CDR3 has 14 amino acids. CDR3 protein: CASSAGTRANEQFF. CDR3 bases: TGTGCCAGCAGCGCCGGGACTAGGGCTAATGAGCAGTTCTTC.

The rearrangement links TRBV13 to TRBJ2-7, with D maybe TRBD2 (6 bases). The CDR3 contains 15 residues. CDR1 and CDR2 from the germline V gene are PRHDT and FYEKMQ (reference sequence). Trimming stripped 0 bases from V and 5 bases from J, with 14 bases between. In nucleotides, the CDR3 is TGTGCCAGCAGCTTAGGGCCAGGAGGGCCGAACGAGCAGTACTTC. This translates into CASSLGPGGPNEQYF.

This chain links TRBV4-1 with TRBJ1-3; D gene unclear. The CDR3 contains 15 residues. Germline CDR1 MGHRA, CDR2 YSYEKL. Trimming removed 1 base at V and 2 bases at J, with 9 bases between. CDR3 residues: CASSQGGGTGNTIYF. The CDR3 DNA is TGCGCCAGCAGCCAAGGAGGCGGGACTGGAAACACCATATATTTT.

The genes are TRBV29-1 and TRBJ2-2; 8 nucleotides agree with TRBD1. CDR1 and CDR2 from the germline V gene are SQVTM and ANQGSEA. With 6 bases clipped from V and 1 base from J, the junction kept 4 bases outside the gene matches. The CDR3 extends over 14 amino acids. CDR3 nucleotides: TGCAGCGTAACCGGGACAGGGAACACCGGGGAGCTGTTTTTT. It codes for CSVTGTGNTGELFF.

This sequence joins TRBV5-6 and TRBJ1-2, with 7 bases identical to TRBD1. CDR1 and CDR2 (germline): SGHDT, YYEEEE. The CDR3 totals 14 residues. Trimming removed 0 bases from V and 8 bases from J; junction bases left unmatched: 7. The CDR3 reads CASSLGRGRGGYTF. DNA of the CDR3: TGTGCCAGCAGCTTGGGAAGGGGGCGCGGGGGCTACACCTTC.

This clone was seen just once. The chain joins TRBV7-2 to TRBJ1-1; 11 nucleotides agree with TRBD1. The CDR3 spans 16 residues. J gave up 1 base and V 1 base, and 2 bases lay outside the gene matches. Germline V gene lookup returns CDR1 SGHTA and CDR2 FQGNSA. The CDR3 sequence is CASSLGGTGGNTEAFF. The CDR3 DNA sequence: TGTGCCAGCAGCTTAGGGGGGACAGGGGGGAACACTGAAGCTTTCTTT.

J is TRBJ2-3 and V is TRBV4-3, with D tentatively TRBD1 (5 bases). Trimming took 1 base from V and 0 from J, leaving 8 bases between them. Germline V lookup: CDR1 LGHNA, CDR2 YSLEER. This CDR3 is built from 15 residues. The DNA of the CDR3 is TGCGCCAGCAGCCAAGGGGGCGCGAGCACAGATACGCAGTATTTT. Protein product: CASSQGGASTDTQYF.

The chain employs TRBV19 and TRBJ2-2, with 11 bases aligning to TRBD2. CDR3 length: 17 residues. The J segment lost 5 bases and the V segment lost 5 bases, leaving 10 bases of the junction unmatched. Germline lookup yields CDR1 LNHDA and CDR2 SQIVND (reference sequence). CDR3 region: CASSSQLAGARTGELFF. Here the CDR3 DNA reads TGTGCCAGTAGTTCTCAACTAGCGGGAGCGCGAACCGGGGAGCTGTTTTTT.

J is TRBJ2-1 and V is TRBV28, with D tentatively TRBD2 (6 bases). The V end lost 6 bases, the J end lost 5 bases, and 20 bases lay between the germline ends. Germline V lookup: CDR1 MDHEN, CDR2 SYDVKM. The CDR3 extends over 16 amino acids. This CDR3 is CASRRLWGGANNEQFF. The CDR3 DNA sequence: TGTGCCAGCAGACGCTTATGGGGCGGGGCTAACAATGAGCAGTTCTTC. The variable domain in full, completed from reference TRBV28 and TRBJ2-1, reads DVKVTQSSRYLVKRTGEKVFLECVQDMDHENMFWYRQDPGLGLRLIYFSYDVKMKEKGDIPEGYSVSREKKERFSLILESASTNQTSMYLCASRRLWGGANNEQFFGPGTRLTVL.

This rearrangement joins TRBV2 to TRBJ2-3; 9 bases are a match to TRBD1. The length of the CDR3 is 13 residues. The ends lost 4 bases at V and 4 bases at J; junction bases unmatched: 0. In germline, CDR1 is SNHLY, CDR2 FYNNEI. The DNA of the CDR3 is TGTGCCAGCAGTGGACAGGGGGCAGATACGCAGTATTTT. It encodes CASSGQGADTQYF.

This chain uses TRBV12-5 with TRBJ2-1, with 7 bases aligning to TRBD2. V gave up 4 bases and J gave up 8 bases; unmatched junction bases: 11. This CDR3 region has 15 residues. Germline CDR1 is LGHNT and CDR2 is FRNRAP. The CDR3 is CASGSIGGRVYEQFF. In DNA, the CDR3 is TGTGCTAGTGGTTCCATCGGGGGGAGGGTATATGAGCAGTTCTTC.

This rearrangement joins TRBV6-5 to TRBJ1-2; D call uncertain. Trimming cost V 5 bases and J 6 bases, with 16 bases left between them. The germline gives CDR1 MNHEY, CDR2 SVGAGI. The CDR3 is 14 residues long. The CDR3 sequence: CASSPQTRLDGYTF. For the CDR3, the DNA is TGTGCCAGCAGTCCGCAGACGAGGTTGGATGGCTACACCTTC.